The 32 T cell receptor beta chains below were found in one sample sequenced in a study of CD8+ T cells in alopecia areata (dated 2018 in TCRdb). The library came from the immunoSEQ multiplex PCR assay. RNA was extracted from all samples and reverse transcribed into cDNA as template for TCR sequencing. TCRdb took this table from immuneACCESS and kept in-frame rearrangements with V and J called. Such tables lack part of the clones; where checked against another copy, unresolved V genes explain under half of the gap, and the rest is unexplained. The sample profile shows about 100,000 clones; 45% to 60% of them were found once. About 23% of the sample lies in the top ten. Sequenced input: NKG2D-low CD8+ T cells sorted from blood. In the paper's terms, the cell subset or site label means: sorted CD8+ NKG2D-low blood T cells. These receptors all stem from a human donor with alopecia areata.

This chain uses TRBV27 with TRBJ1-1; 9 positions agree with TRBD1. CDR3 length: 13 residues. The ends lost 4 bases at V and 10 bases at J; junction bases unmatched: 7. CDR1 and CDR2 (germline): MNHEY, SMNVEV (reference sequence). Here the CDR3 DNA reads TGTGCCAGCAGTTCGGACAGGGGATCTGGAGCTTTCTTT. Amino acid sequence: CASSSDRGSGAFF.

This chain connects TRBV6-4 to TRBJ2-1; 10 bases fit TRBD2. The CDR3 is 15 residues long. V dropped 2 bases and J dropped 3; count of bases not matched to a gene: 1. Germline CDR1 MRHNA, CDR2 SNTAGT. CDR3 in amino acids: CASSDGTSDYNEQFF. CDR3 sequence (DNA): TGTGCCAGCAGTGACGGGACTAGCGACTACAATGAGCAGTTCTTC.

The rearrangement uses TRBV5-1 and TRBJ2-2; TRBD1 or TRBD2 may be the D gene (5 bases each). The CDR3 runs 17 residues. CDR1 is SGHRS, CDR2 YFSETQ, per germline. Deletions cut 2 bases from V and 9 bases from J, with 23 bases between. This chain's CDR3 is CASSLIPPEGSGRELFF. The CDR3 DNA sequence: TGCGCCAGCAGCTTAATCCCCCCAGAGGGGTCAGGCAGGGAGCTGTTTTTT. Looking up the rest from reference TRBV5-1 and TRBJ2-2 gives the full variable domain: KAGVTQTPRYLIKTRGQQVTLSCSPISGHRSVSWYQQTPGQGLQFLFEYFSETQRNKGNFPGRFSGRQFSNSRSEMNVSTLELGDSALYLCASSLIPPEGSGRELFFGEGSRLTVL.

The chain has TRBV27 and TRBJ2-7; D remains unclear. Looked up from germline, CDR1 is MNHEY and CDR2 is SMNVEV (reference sequence). The CDR3 sequence is 14 residues long. The ends were cut back, 2 bases at V and 2 bases at J, with 10 bases in the middle. The CDR3 bases are TGTGCCAGCAGTTTAAGGGCCGATCCCTACGAGCAGTACTTC. This codes for CASSLRADPYEQYF.

The chain has TRBV28 and TRBJ1-2, with D possibly TRBD1 on 5 matching bases. CDR1 and CDR2 (germline): MDHEN, SYDVKM. The CDR3 is 14 residues long. V was shortened by 4 bases and J by 4 bases, with 13 bases between the two germline ends. Here the CDR3 reads CASSWIDSSYGYTF. In nucleotides, the CDR3 is TGTGCCAGCAGTTGGATAGACAGCAGCTATGGCTACACCTTC.

V usage is TRBV27 and J usage is TRBJ2-7; TRBD2 matches 10 bases. The CDR3 loop spans 13 amino acids. The germline V gene has CDR1 MNHEY and CDR2 SMNVEV (reference sequence). The J segment lost 3 bases and the V segment lost 8 bases, leaving 4 bases of the junction unmatched. CDR3 DNA sequence: TGTGCCAGCGGCCTAGCGGGGGACTACGAGCAGTACTTC. Translated, it gives CASGLAGDYEQYF.

This clone was observed a handful of times. J is TRBJ1-1 and V is TRBV13; D uncertain. This CDR3 comprises 13 residues. V lost 5 bases and J 6 bases, leaving 13 bases between the germline ends. Germline assignment: CDR1 PRHDT and CDR2 FYEKMQ (reference sequence). CDR3 in DNA: TGTGCCAGCAGCCCCCCCCGGGAGGCTGAAGCTTTCTTT. Its translation: CASSPPREAEAFF.

This clone has a handful of counts. The chain couples TRBV28 to TRBJ2-5, with TRBD2 matching over 10 bases. The CDR3 has 16 residues. The germline V gene has CDR1 MDHEN and CDR2 SYDVKM. V lost 7 bases to trimming and J lost 6 bases; unmatched junction nucleotides: 14. The CDR3 here is CASKARAGGPSKTQYF. The CDR3 DNA sequence: TGTGCCAGCAAGGCTCGAGCGGGAGGGCCCAGCAAGACCCAGTACTTC. The full variable domain, rest sourced from reference TRBV28 and TRBJ2-5, is DVKVTQSSRYLVKRTGEKVFLECVQDMDHENMFWYRQDPGLGLRLIYFSYDVKMKEKGDIPEGYSVSREKKERFSLILESASTNQTSMYLCASKARAGGPSKTQYFGPGTRLLVL.

This clone appeared a few times. The V and J genes are TRBV29-1 and TRBJ2-5, with TRBD2 matching 10 bases. This CDR3 is 14 amino acids long. Per the germline V gene, CDR1 is SQVTM and CDR2 is ANQGSEA. The V and J ends lost 4 bases and 4 bases, in that order; junction bases with no gene match: 6. In DNA form, the CDR3 reads TGCAGCGTTGCGGGGCTAGCGGGAGCAGAGACCCAGTACTTC. This translates into CSVAGLAGAETQYF.

J is TRBJ2-1 and V is TRBV5-8, with TRBD1 as a possible D gene (5 bases). The CDR3 is made up of 15 amino acids. Germline V CDR1 and CDR2: SGHTS, YDEGEE. V was cut by 1 base and J by 4 bases, with 12 bases left in between. In DNA form, the CDR3 reads TGTGCCAGCAGCTTGATGACAGCGTTATACAATGAGCAGTTCTTC. This gives the protein CASSLMTALYNEQFF.

V usage is TRBV4-1 and J usage is TRBJ2-7; 8 bases match TRBD2. The V segment lost 0 bases and the J segment 1 base; nucleotides outside the gene matches: 11. The CDR3 spans 18 residues. CDR1 and CDR2 from the germline V gene are MGHRA and YSYEKL. DNA for the CDR3: TGCGCCAGCAGCCAAGACCCTGCGGGGGGAGTAAAGTCCTACGAGCAGTACTTC. Translation: CASSQDPAGGVKSYEQYF.

V is TRBV14 and J is TRBJ1-2; no clear D gene. With 0 bases removed from V and 8 bases from J, the gap between germline ends came to 13 bases. This CDR3 has 14 residues. Germline assignment: CDR1 SGHDN and CDR2 FVKESK. CDR3 in amino acids: CASSQDLPARGYTF. The CDR3 DNA follows: TGTGCCAGCAGCCAAGATCTACCAGCCCGCGGCTACACCTTC.

The chain is built from TRBV6-6 and TRBJ1-1; 7 nucleotides agree with TRBD1. Germline loops: CDR1 MNHNY, CDR2 SVGAGI (reference sequence). The CDR3 runs 12 residues. The junction had 3 bases not matched to a gene; V was cut back by 4 bases and J by 7 bases. This CDR3 reads CASSFGQDEAFF. CDR3 nucleotide sequence: TGTGCCAGCAGTTTTGGACAGGATGAAGCTTTCTTT.

This clone was counted a few times. This chain links TRBV5-1 with TRBJ2-1; TRBD1 is a possible D gene (5 bases). The CDR3 loop spans 15 amino acids. Germline V gene lookup returns CDR1 SGHRS and CDR2 YFSETQ. The V and J ends lost 5 bases and 2 bases respectively, with 14 bases between them. CDR3 coding DNA: TGCGCCAGCAGGTCACAGGTGCCTACCTACAATGAGCAGTTCTTC. As protein: CASRSQVPTYNEQFF. The complete variable domain, with remaining parts taken from reference TRBV5-1 and TRBJ2-1, reads KAGVTQTPRYLIKTRGQQVTLSCSPISGHRSVSWYQQTPGQGLQFLFEYFSETQRNKGNFPGRFSGRQFSNSRSEMNVSTLELGDSALYLCASRSQVPTYNEQFFGPGTRLTVL.

CDR3 in DNA: TGTGCCAGCAGTCAACTCGGGCTAAACACCGGGGAGCTGTTTTTT. Its translation is CASSQLGLNTGELFF. The chain is built from TRBV27 and TRBJ2-2; no clear D. Trimming stripped 5 bases from V and 2 bases from J, with 12 bases between. This CDR3 region has 15 residues. The germline gives CDR1 MNHEY, CDR2 SMNVEV (reference sequence).

This clone showed up just once. The rearrangement uses TRBV2 and TRBJ2-2; the D is unclear. In germline, CDR1 is SNHLY, CDR2 FYNNEI. V was pared by 1 base and J by 4 bases, with 10 bases between. This CDR3 comprises 15 residues. DNA for the CDR3: TGTGCCAGCAGTGAAGGTTGGCAGCCCACCGGGGAGCTGTTTTTT. Translation gives CASSEGWQPTGELFF.

This clone has just a few counts. The chain is built from TRBV7-9 and TRBJ2-5; TRBD1 agrees at 10 bases. The ends lost 4 bases at V and 3 bases at J; junction bases unmatched: 8. CDR1 is SEHNR and CDR2 is FQNEAQ in the germline V gene (reference sequence). The CDR3 sequence is 16 residues long. This CDR3 is CASSYPAGTGEETQYF. DNA for the CDR3: TGTGCCAGCAGCTACCCAGCGGGGACAGGGGAAGAGACCCAGTACTTC. The variable domain in full, with the rest retrieved from reference TRBV7-9 and TRBJ2-5, is DTGVSQNPRHKITKRGQNVTFRCDPISEHNRLYWYRQTLGQGPEFLTYFQNEAQLEKSRLLSDRFSAERPKGSFSTLEIQRTEQGDSAMYLCASSYPAGTGEETQYFGPGTRLLVL.

The V call is TRBV27, the J call TRBJ1-5; 9 bases fit TRBD1. Unmatched junction bases numbered 8, after V lost 6 bases and J lost 5 bases. From germline, CDR1 is MNHEY and CDR2 SMNVEV (reference sequence). This CDR3 contains 15 residues. CDR3 nucleotides: TGTGCCAGCAGCCCGGGACAGGGAGGCTATCAGCCCCAGCATTTT. Translating gives CASSPGQGGYQPQHF.

This chain connects TRBV12-5 to TRBJ2-2; TRBD1 matches 8 bases. The CDR3 contains 16 residues. Germline values: CDR1 LGHNT, CDR2 FRNRAP. J was trimmed by 5 bases and V by 7 bases; bases with no gene match: 12. The CDR3 bases are TGTGCTAGTGCCTTTGTCCTACAGGGGGAAACCGGGGAGCTGTTTTTT. Its protein product is CASAFVLQGETGELFF.

V and J are TRBV4-1 and TRBJ2-1; tentative D call: TRBD1 (5 bases). Trimming shortened V by 0 bases and J by 2 bases, and 11 bases separated the two germline ends. This CDR3 spans 16 amino acids. Germline V CDR1 and CDR2: MGHRA, YSYEKL. This CDR3 is CASSQDLGAPYNEQFF. As DNA, the CDR3 is TGCGCCAGCAGCCAAGATCTAGGGGCCCCCTACAATGAGCAGTTCTTC.

This clone came up a few times. The V and J genes are TRBV2 and TRBJ2-5; 10 bases are shared with TRBD1. Germline CDR1 reads SNHLY; CDR2 reads FYNNEI. J lost 5 bases, V lost 10 bases, and 7 bases had no gene match. The CDR3 extends over 13 amino acids. The CDR3 nucleotides read TGTGCCATTAAGACAGGGGGCCACGAGACCCAGTACTTC. Protein: CAIKTGGHETQYF.

This chain links TRBV19 with TRBJ2-5; D not certain. V gave up 5 bases and J gave up 2 bases, with 6 bases separating them. Germline assignment: CDR1 LNHDA and CDR2 SQIVND (reference sequence). CDR3 length: 12 residues. The CDR3 sequence: CASSGLQETQYF. DNA of the CDR3: TGTGCCAGTAGTGGGCTACAAGAGACCCAGTACTTC.

This chain uses TRBV13 with TRBJ2-1; TRBD2 might be the D (6 bases). The V gene's germline CDR1 is PRHDT and CDR2 FYEKMQ (reference sequence). The V end was cut by 4 bases, the J end by 4 bases, with 14 bases between. The CDR3 is 15 amino acids. In DNA, the CDR3 is TGTGCCAGCAGCTCCCTCCCGGGACTTTACAATGAGCAGTTCTTC. Translating gives CASSSLPGLYNEQFF.

The chain joins TRBV6-6 to TRBJ2-1; 7 bases agree with TRBD2. The CDR3 has 12 residues. The V segment lost 8 bases and the J segment 7 bases; nucleotides outside the gene matches: 5. The germline gives CDR1 MNHNY, CDR2 SVGAGI (reference sequence). This CDR3 is CASLSSGNEQFF. The DNA of the CDR3 is TGTGCCAGCCTAAGTAGCGGGAATGAGCAGTTCTTC.

In DNA, the CDR3 is TGTGCCAGTAGGCCACTAGCGGGAGGACGCAATGAGCAGTTCTTC. It encodes CASRPLAGGRNEQFF. This chain connects TRBV19 to TRBJ2-1, with 12 bases lining up with TRBD2. CDR1 and CDR2 (germline): LNHDA, SQIVND (reference sequence). V trimming: 6 bases; J trimming: 6 bases; junction bases outside the gene matches: 6. This CDR3 is 15 amino acids long.

This clone was recorded a few times. The chain is built from TRBV15 and TRBJ2-1, with TRBD2 identical over 8 bases. The V and J ends lost 1 base and 4 bases, in that order; junction bases with no gene match: 9. CDR1 and CDR2 from the germline V gene are LNHNV and YYDKDF (reference sequence). This CDR3 has 17 amino acids. The CDR3 sequence: CATSRVRAGRGYNEQFF. CDR3 nucleotide sequence: TGTGCCACCAGCAGAGTACGAGCCGGGAGGGGTTACAATGAGCAGTTCTTC. The full variable domain, rest sourced from reference TRBV15 and TRBJ2-1, is DAMVIQNPRYQVTQFGKPVTLSCSQTLNHNVMYWYQQKSSQAPKLLFHYYDKDFNNEADTPDNFQSRRPNTSFCFLDIRSPGLGDTAMYLCATSRVRAGRGYNEQFFGPGTRLTVL.

This chain connects TRBV19 to TRBJ1-1; D call uncertain. Trimming pared 5 bases from V and 4 bases from J, leaving 17 bases between. Germline V CDR1 and CDR2: LNHDA, SQIVND (reference sequence). CDR3 length: 15 amino acids. The CDR3 DNA reads TGTGCCAGTAGTCGGCTGGCCAACTGGGGCACTGAAGCTTTCTTT. As protein: CASSRLANWGTEAFF.

The sample holds a few counts of this clone. The chain couples TRBV13 to TRBJ2-7; D not certain. Germline-derived CDR1 and CDR2 are PRHDT and FYEKMQ (reference sequence). The V and J ends lost 6 bases and 4 bases respectively, with 19 bases between them. The CDR3 sequence is 15 residues long. This CDR3 is CASSPRRRAIYEQYF. For the CDR3, the DNA is TGTGCCAGCAGTCCGCGACGCCGGGCCATTTACGAGCAGTACTTC.

The gene calls are TRBV30 and TRBJ1-1, with a tentative D call TRBD1 (5 bases). Germline V CDR1 and CDR2: GTSNPN, SVGIG (reference sequence). V lost 3 bases to trimming and J lost 2 bases, with 16 bases between them. The CDR3 has 15 amino acids. The CDR3 DNA reads TGTGCCTGGAGGGAAAGGTGGGGGGGAAACACTGAAGCTTTCTTT. Translating gives CAWRERWGGNTEAFF.

The CDR3 loop reads CSVGERDRGYEQYF. CDR3 bases: TGCAGCGTTGGGGAACGGGACAGGGGCTACGAGCAGTACTTC. The rearrangement uses TRBV29-1 and TRBJ2-7, with 10 bases lining up with TRBD1. The CDR3 sequence is 14 residues long. V was pared by 4 bases and J by 3 bases, with 6 bases of the junction left unmatched. CDR1 is SQVTM, CDR2 ANQGSEA, per germline.

This clone has more than one count but fewer than ten. The chain employs TRBV29-1 and TRBJ1-4, with D unclear. The ends were cut back, 1 base at V and 6 bases at J, with 12 bases in the middle. The CDR3 is 14 amino acids. Germline assignment: CDR1 SQVTM and CDR2 ANQGSEA. The CDR3 sequence: CSVEGPMGDEKLFF. DNA for the CDR3: TGCAGCGTTGAAGGGCCAATGGGAGATGAAAAACTGTTTTTT.

The V call is TRBV5-1, the J call TRBJ1-1; D not certain. V was cut by 5 bases and J by 3 bases, with 11 bases left in between. The CDR3 is 13 amino acids. Germline V gene lookup returns CDR1 SGHRS and CDR2 YFSETQ. The CDR3 DNA follows: TGCGCCAGCAGTCTGGTAGGGTACACTGAAGCTTTCTTT. It encodes CASSLVGYTEAFF.